These T cell receptor beta chains were read from a single sample in a study of vaccination effects on CD4 cells after COVID-19. These receptors' targets are unknown. The method was immunoSEQ multiplex PCR; TCRdb's version includes in-frame clones alone and lacks a portion of them. Counted here are 45,000 to 55,000 clones, under 85% occurring once; the ten biggest clones make up about 5.4%. The material sequenced was CD4+ T cells from PBMCs cultured without peptide, taken after COVID-19 vaccination. These receptors originate from a human donor who had a prior SARS-CoV-2 infection. Each CDR3 is given with its conserved first and last residue. The D gene is left open where the match is weak. Not every row has a clone size; where given, it reads once, few, many or a size class.

clone_size d_call j_call v_call cdr3_nt cdr3_aa
- TRBD1 TRBJ1-2 TRBV30 TGTGCCTGGGAAGGACAGGGGGTAGTTAACTATGGCTACACCTTC CAWEGQGVVNYGYTF
- - TRBJ2-5 TRBV18 TGTGCCAGCTCACCACCCCCTCAGGGAGAGACCCAGTACTTC CASSPPPQGETQYF
- - TRBJ1-1 TRBV11-3 TGTGCCAGCAGCTTAGGGGAGGGCACTGAAGCTTTCTTT CASSLGEGTEAFF
- - TRBJ2-6 TRBV7-9 TGTGCCAGCAGCTCGGACTCTGGGGCCAACGTCCTGACTTTC CASSSDSGANVLTF
- TRBD1 TRBJ2-7 TRBV11-2 TGTGCCAGCAGCTTACCGACAGGGACCTACGAGCAGTACTTC CASSLPTGTYEQYF
- TRBD1 TRBJ1-3 TRBV6-1 TGTGCCAGCAGTGAGGGACAGCCTATATCTGGAAACACCATATATTTT CASSEGQPISGNTIYF
- TRBD1 TRBJ1-6 TRBV6-1 TGTGCCAGCAGTGGGGGGGGGACAGTGGGCTATAATTCACCCCTCCACTTT CASSGGGTVGYNSPLHF
once - TRBJ1-5 TRBV19 TGTGCCAGTAGTATAAGGGCAAATCAGCCCCAGCATTTT CASSIRANQPQHF
- TRBD1 TRBJ1-5 TRBV19 TGTGCCAGTACCATACAGGGGTATAGCAATCAGCCCCAGCATTTT CASTIQGYSNQPQHF
once - TRBJ2-2 TRBV2 TGTGCCAGCTCCATAGGCGGGACGGCGAACACCGGGGAGCTGTTTTTT CASSIGGTANTGELFF
- - TRBJ1-6 TRBV27 TGTGCCAGCAGTTTAATAGGCAGGGATGGTTCACCCCTCCACTTT CASSLIGRDGSPLHF
- - TRBJ1-1 TRBV5-1 TGCGCCAGCAGCTTGGGGGACGAAAGGGACACTGAAGCTTTCTTT CASSLGDERDTEAFF
- - TRBJ2-5 TRBV6-1 TGTGCCAGCAGTGAAAAGTACACCCAGTACCAAGAGACCCAGTACTTC CASSEKYTQYQETQYF
- TRBD2 TRBJ2-1 TRBV7-3 TGTGCCAGCAGCTTATACGGGAGGGCGAACAATGAGCAGTTCTTC CASSLYGRANNEQFF
- - TRBJ2-2 TRBV7-2 TGTGCCAGCAGCTTAAGACCGAACACCGGGGAGCTGTTTTTT CASSLRPNTGELFF
few - TRBJ2-3 TRBV5-1 TGCGCCAGCAGCCGCGGCGGTCCAGATACGCAGTATTTT CASSRGGPDTQYF
- TRBD1 TRBJ2-3 TRBV5-1 TGCGCCAGCAGCAACAGGGGGAATGGAGATACGCAGTATTTT CASSNRGNGDTQYF
- TRBD1 TRBJ1-5 TRBV4-2 TGTGCCAGCAGATCGACCGGGACAGGGGATCAGCCCCAGCATTTT CASRSTGTGDQPQHF
- - TRBJ2-7 TRBV7-9 TGTGCCAGCAGCTTACTCGGCGGGACCTCATACTACGAGCAGTACTTC CASSLLGGTSYYEQYF
- - TRBJ1-1 TRBV6-5 TGTGCCAGCAGTTACGGCGGGGGCGGCACTGAAGCTTTCTTT CASSYGGGGTEAFF
- - TRBJ1-1 TRBV30 TGTGCCTGGAGTCGAGAAATCAACACTGAAGCTTTCTTT CAWSREINTEAFF
- - TRBJ1-1 TRBV21-1 TGTGCCAGCAGCAAGGTTAGAACAGGGCCCCTCAGGGGGAACACTGAAGCTTTCTTT CASSKVRTGPLRGNTEAFF
few TRBD2 TRBJ2-1 TRBV6-2/TRBV6-3 TGTGCCAGCAGTTATGCTAGCGGGTACAATGAGCAGTTCTTC CASSYASGYNEQFF
- TRBD1 TRBJ1-5 TRBV30 TGTGCCTGGGCAAGAGAAGGGACAGGAAATCAGCCCCAGCATTTT CAWAREGTGNQPQHF
- - TRBJ1-6 TRBV5-1 TGCGCCAGCAGCTTGGAGCCTTATTCACCCCTCCACTTT CASSLEPYSPLHF
- - TRBJ2-2 TRBV4-1 TGCGCCAGCAGCCAAGAGGCGTGGGCCGGGGAGCTGTTTTTT CASSQEAWAGELFF
- TRBD2 TRBJ2-3 TRBV10-3 TGTGCCATCACCCCACTAGCGGGGGGGCCGGATACGCAGTATTTT CAITPLAGGPDTQYF
- - TRBJ2-7 TRBV7-3 TGTGCCAGCAGCTTTTTGGCAGGGGCCCTTCCCGGTGAGCAGTACTTC CASSFLAGALPGEQYF
- - TRBJ1-1 TRBV10-1 TGCGCCAGCAGTGGGGAGGACATGAACACTGAAGCTTTCTTT CASSGEDMNTEAFF
- - TRBJ1-3 TRBV7-3 TGTGCCAGCAGCTCTGGGGGGAGCTCTGGAAACACCATATATTTT CASSSGGSSGNTIYF
- TRBD1 TRBJ1-5 TRBV27 TGTGCCAGCAGTCCCGACAGGGGGCACGGGTCCGGGCAGCCCCAGCATTTT CASSPDRGHGSGQPQHF
- - TRBJ2-1 TRBV4-3 TGCGCCAGCAGCCGAGAAGCGGGCCTCTCCTACAATGAGCAGTTCTTC CASSREAGLSYNEQFF
- - TRBJ1-6 TRBV28 TGTGCCAGCAGTTTATTAGCACTTACCGGTTCACCCCTCCACTTT CASSLLALTGSPLHF
- - TRBJ2-3 TRBV28 TGTGCCAGCGACTCTAGCAGTCCAGATACGCAGTATTTT CASDSSSPDTQYF
few - TRBJ2-3 TRBV11-2 TGTGCCAGCAGCTTTGTCCCAGATACGCAGTATTTT CASSFVPDTQYF
once TRBD1 TRBJ2-2 TRBV7-3 TGTGCCAGCAGCGAAAACAGACAGGGGAACACCGGGGAGCTGTTTTTT CASSENRQGNTGELFF
- TRBD1 TRBJ2-1 TRBV6-1 TGTGCCAGCTTCTGGGGGACAGGGCCAAATGGGCAGTTCTTC CASFWGTGPNGQFF
- TRBD2 TRBJ2-2 TRBV12-3/TRBV12-4 TGTGCCAGAGGACTAGCGGGGGACGGGGAGCTGTTTTTT CARGLAGDGELFF
- - TRBJ1-5 TRBV5-1 TGCGCCAGCACCCAGACAGATGATAGCAATCAGCCCCAGCATTTT CASTQTDDSNQPQHF
once - TRBJ2-3 TRBV7-2 TGTGCCAGCAGCCTCGCGTGGGCGTACACAGATACGCAGTATTTT CASSLAWAYTDTQYF
- - TRBJ1-1 TRBV4-2 TGTGCCAGCAGCCGCGACCCTTCCAACACTGAAGCTTTCTTT CASSRDPSNTEAFF
- - TRBJ2-3 TRBV11-3 TGTGCCAGCAGCCTCTCACGGGCCACAGATACGCAGTATTTT CASSLSRATDTQYF
- - TRBJ1-1 TRBV7-2 TGTGCCAGCAGCGCTTTCCCCCGGGGGATGAGGACTGAAGCTTTCTTT CASSAFPRGMRTEAFF
- TRBD2 TRBJ2-1 TRBV7-9 TGTGCCAGCAGCTTAACATTTGCGACTAGCGGGGGGGCTAATGAGCAGTTCTTC CASSLTFATSGGANEQFF
- - TRBJ2-3 TRBV4-2 TGTGCCAGCAGCCAAGGACACAGGACGCAGTATTTT CASSQGHRTQYF
- - TRBJ1-2 TRBV18 TGTGCCAGCTCCCCACAGCCGACAGCGAACTATGGCTACACCTTC CASSPQPTANYGYTF
- TRBD1 TRBJ2-7 TRBV9 TGTGCCAGCAGCGTGGACCCGGGACAGTTCTACGAGCAGTACTTC CASSVDPGQFYEQYF
- - TRBJ1-3 TRBV24-1 TGTGCCACCAGTTACACCCTGGGTCCGGGAAGTAATGGAAACACCATATATTTT CATSYTLGPGSNGNTIYF
few - TRBJ1-5 TRBV6-1 TGTGCCAGCAGTGAGGGATTGGGTCAGCCCCAGCATTTT CASSEGLGQPQHF
- - TRBJ1-2 TRBV9 TGTGCCAGCAGCGCCCAGGGAAGGGGCTACACCTTC CASSAQGRGYTF
once TRBD1 TRBJ2-1 TRBV24-1 TGTGCCACCAGTGACCCCGGGACAGGGGGCATGGATGAGCAGTTCTTC CATSDPGTGGMDEQFF
- TRBD1 TRBJ1-2 TRBV7-9 TGTGCCAGCAGCTTGACGGGACAGACCTATGGTGGCTACACCTTC CASSLTGQTYGGYTF
- - TRBJ2-2 TRBV12-3/TRBV12-4 TGTGCCAGCAGTTTTCAGTTGAAAGGGGAGCTGTTTTTT CASSFQLKGELFF
- - TRBJ1-2 TRBV10-3 TGTGCCATCAGCACAGGGCCTAATGGAGGCTACACCTTC CAISTGPNGGYTF
- - TRBJ1-2 TRBV24-1 TGTGCCACCAGTGATTTGCAAATCGATTACCGGACGCGCTACACCTTC CATSDLQIDYRTRYTF
once - TRBJ1-5 TRBV6-5 TGTGCCAGCCATCAGGGTTATAGCAATCAGCCCCAGCATTTT CASHQGYSNQPQHF
few - TRBJ2-7 TRBV5-1 TGCGCCAGCAGCGTTCCGGGAGCATACTACGAGCAGTACTTC CASSVPGAYYEQYF